This T cell receptor (beta chain) was obtained from a study of T cell responses to AZD1222 COVID-19 vaccine (TCRdb year 2021). Background for the entire study: AZD1222 recipients whose second dose came at about 4 weeks and those whose second dose came at about 12 weeks were combined into one group, since spike-specific TCR depth and breadth did not differ between the two schedules. TCR sequencing covered approximately 230 trial participants: approximately 200 given two doses of AZD1222 and approximately 25 given two doses of MenACWY control vaccine. Trial participants were enrolled by age into subgroups of 18-55, 56-69 and 70-plus years, and around 140, 26 and 57 TCR-sequenced participants, respectively, were included in these subgroups.

The study at large found these results: Spike-specific TCR breadth and depth rose significantly after two AZD1222 doses compared with day 0 and with MenACWY recipients. The 56-69-year group was small, and its depth increase did not reach significance, likely because of low power. Reportedly, close to half of the unique spike-specific TCRs recognized epitopes lying outside the regions that are mutated in the B.1.351 and B.1.1.7 variants. CD4 TCRs associated with the vaccine covered the entire spike protein, and the dominant responses were in regions 160-218 and 743-854. Participants were mostly white British, with more females than males. The authors suggested clonal diversity may have been underestimated. Only five to seven AZD1222 recipients were SARS-CoV-2 seropositive at baseline, limiting conclusions about previously exposed vaccinees. Because no day 14 peak-response samples were available, the repertoires could be characterized only after the peak T cell response.

Per the publication, the time point label means: baseline before first vaccination. The vaccinee samples were drawn from two UK trials, COV001 and COV002, one of which was a single-blind randomized controlled phase 2/3 trial testing AZD1222 (ChAdOx1 nCoV-19) in healthy adults. Trial participant PBMC samples were collected at day 0 and day 28 after the second dose for TCRbeta chain sequencing. As regards this clone: This clone's antigen is unknown. Base quality data are lacking; no much larger clone is found one base away.

From the cysteine through the phenylalanine, the CDR3 covers 10 amino acids. Only the CDR3 DNA is retained, 30 bases long and in frame from the first base. In the germline V gene, CDR1 corresponds to SNHLY and CDR2 to FYNNEI. V is clipped by 9 bases and J by 5 bases, and the sequence between their germline boundaries is 7 bases long. The CDR3 regions of human TCRbeta chains were subjected to immunosequencing. For the original study's pipeline: Repertoire TCRs were matched against a reference library of SARS-CoV-2-specific TCRs generated with the MIRA antigen-specificity platform. Breadth meant the fraction of unique TCRs that were SARS-CoV-2-associated, whereas depth meant the fraction of total T cells that were SARS-CoV-2-associated. Each spike-specific TCR was assigned to its reactive spike region and to a CD4 or CD8 class using the MIRA data. Log10-transformed breadth and depth values were compared by one-way ANOVA with Sidak's multiple comparisons tests. TCRdb mirrors the immuneACCESS table, restricted to in-frame sequences. Some clones are absent from its copies; in checked studies, under half trace to an unresolved V gene, and the reason for the others is unknown. For V, J and clone size, that table is used; D and trimming come from the DNA. The sample yields approximately 26,000 clones; about nine tenths were counted once. 1.3% of the sample rests with the top ten.

In this chain, TRBV2 is recombined with TRBJ1-1; TRBD1 is perhaps the D gene, given 5 matching bases. The TCR originated in an adult in good health. The source material was peripheral blood, sampled on day 0 of AZD1222 vaccination. The CDR3 region: CARGRTEAFF. The base sequence is TGTGCCAGGGGGCGGACTGAAGCTTTCTTT.